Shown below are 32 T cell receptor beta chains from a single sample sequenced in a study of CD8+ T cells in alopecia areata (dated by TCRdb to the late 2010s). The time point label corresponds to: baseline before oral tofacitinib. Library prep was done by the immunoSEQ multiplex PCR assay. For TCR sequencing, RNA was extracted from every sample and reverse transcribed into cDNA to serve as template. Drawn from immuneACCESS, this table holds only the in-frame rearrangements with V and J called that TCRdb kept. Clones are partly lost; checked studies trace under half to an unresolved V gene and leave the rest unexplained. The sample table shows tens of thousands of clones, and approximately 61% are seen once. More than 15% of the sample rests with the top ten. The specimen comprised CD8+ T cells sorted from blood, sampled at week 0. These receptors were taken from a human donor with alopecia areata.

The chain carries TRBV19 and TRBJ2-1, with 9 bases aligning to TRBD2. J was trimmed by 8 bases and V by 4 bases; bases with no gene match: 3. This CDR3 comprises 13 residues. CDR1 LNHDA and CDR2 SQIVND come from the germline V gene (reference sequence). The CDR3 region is CASSRRGGDEQFF. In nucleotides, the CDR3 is TGTGCCAGTAGTAGGCGGGGGGGTGATGAGCAGTTCTTC.

CDR3 sequence (DNA): TGTGCCAGCAGCCACGTCGGAGGGTGGGAGACCCAGTACTTC. This codes for CASSHVGGWETQYF. The chain employs TRBV7-9 and TRBJ2-5; D perhaps matches TRBD2 (6 bases). Germline V gene data show CDR1 as SEHNR and CDR2 as FQNEAQ (reference sequence). The length of the CDR3 is 14 residues. Trimming removed 5 bases at V and 5 bases at J, with 15 bases between.

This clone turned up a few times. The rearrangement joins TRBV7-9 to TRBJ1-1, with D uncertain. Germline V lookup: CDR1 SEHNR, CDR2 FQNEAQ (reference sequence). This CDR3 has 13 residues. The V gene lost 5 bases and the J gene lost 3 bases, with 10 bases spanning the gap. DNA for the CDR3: TGTGCCAGCAGCGAATCAACGGACACTGAAGCTTTCTTT. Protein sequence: CASSESTDTEAFF.

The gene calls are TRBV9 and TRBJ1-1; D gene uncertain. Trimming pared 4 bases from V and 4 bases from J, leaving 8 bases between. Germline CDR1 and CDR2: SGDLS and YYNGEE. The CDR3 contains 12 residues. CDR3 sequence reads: CASSPIGTEAFF. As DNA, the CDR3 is TGTGCCAGCAGCCCAATTGGCACTGAAGCTTTCTTT.

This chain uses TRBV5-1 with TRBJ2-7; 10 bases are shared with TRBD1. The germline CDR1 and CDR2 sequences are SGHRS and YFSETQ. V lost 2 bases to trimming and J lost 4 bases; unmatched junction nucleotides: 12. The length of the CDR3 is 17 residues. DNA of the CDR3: TGCGCCAGCAGCTTCGCGGACAGGGGGGCCCATGCGTACGAGCAGTACTTC. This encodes CASSFADRGAHAYEQYF.

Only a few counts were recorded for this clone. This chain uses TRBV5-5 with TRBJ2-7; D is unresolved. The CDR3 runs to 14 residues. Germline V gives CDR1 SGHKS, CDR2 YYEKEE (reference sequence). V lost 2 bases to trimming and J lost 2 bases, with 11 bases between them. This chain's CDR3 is CASSFRGGAYEQYF. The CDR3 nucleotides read TGTGCCAGCAGCTTTAGAGGTGGCGCCTACGAGCAGTACTTC.

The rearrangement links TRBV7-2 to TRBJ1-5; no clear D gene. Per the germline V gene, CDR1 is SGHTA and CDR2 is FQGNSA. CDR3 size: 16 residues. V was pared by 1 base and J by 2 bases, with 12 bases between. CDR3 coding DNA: TGTGCCAGCAGCTTAGGCGGCGCGGTAGGCAATCAGCCCCAGCATTTT. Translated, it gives CASSLGGAVGNQPQHF.

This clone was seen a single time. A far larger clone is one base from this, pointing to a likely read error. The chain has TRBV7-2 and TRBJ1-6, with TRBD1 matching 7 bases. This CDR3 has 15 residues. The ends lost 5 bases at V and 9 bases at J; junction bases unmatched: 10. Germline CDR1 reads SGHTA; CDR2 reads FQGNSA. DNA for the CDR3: TGTGCCAGCAGCCAAGATGGAGAGGGGGCTTCACCCCTCCACTTT. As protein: CASSQDGEGASPLHF.

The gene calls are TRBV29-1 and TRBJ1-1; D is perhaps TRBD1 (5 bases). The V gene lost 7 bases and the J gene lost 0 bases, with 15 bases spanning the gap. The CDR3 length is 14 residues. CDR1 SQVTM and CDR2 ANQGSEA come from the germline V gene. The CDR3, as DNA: TGCAGCGGGGACGGATTTTTAATGAACACTGAAGCTTTCTTT. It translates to CSGDGFLMNTEAFF.

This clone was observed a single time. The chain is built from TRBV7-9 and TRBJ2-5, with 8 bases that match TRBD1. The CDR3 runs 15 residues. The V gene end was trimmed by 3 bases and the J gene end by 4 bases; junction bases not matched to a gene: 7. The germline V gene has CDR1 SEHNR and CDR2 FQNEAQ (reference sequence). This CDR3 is CASSFIGQGSETQYF. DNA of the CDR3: TGTGCCAGCAGCTTTATCGGACAGGGCTCAGAGACCCAGTACTTC.

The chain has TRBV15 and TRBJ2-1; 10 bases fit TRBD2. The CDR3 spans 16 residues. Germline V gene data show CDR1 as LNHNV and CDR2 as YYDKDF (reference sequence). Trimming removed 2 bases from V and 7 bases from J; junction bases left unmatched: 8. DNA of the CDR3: TGTGCCACCAGCAGACGGACTAGCGGCAGAGGAAATGAGCAGTTCTTC. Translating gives CATSRRTSGRGNEQFF.

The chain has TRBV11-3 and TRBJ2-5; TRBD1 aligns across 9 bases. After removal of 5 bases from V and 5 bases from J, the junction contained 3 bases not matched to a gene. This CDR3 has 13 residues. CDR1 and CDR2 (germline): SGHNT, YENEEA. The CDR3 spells CASSRTGAETQYF. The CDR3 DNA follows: TGTGCCAGCAGCCGGACAGGGGCCGAGACCCAGTACTTC.

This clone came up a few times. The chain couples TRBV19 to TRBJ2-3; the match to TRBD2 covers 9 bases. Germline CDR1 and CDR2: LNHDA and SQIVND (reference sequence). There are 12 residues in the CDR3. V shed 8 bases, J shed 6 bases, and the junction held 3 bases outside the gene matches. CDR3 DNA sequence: TGTGCCAGTTCACTAGCGGGTGATACGCAGTATTTT. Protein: CASSLAGDTQYF. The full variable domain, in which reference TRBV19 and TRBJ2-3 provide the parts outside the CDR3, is DGGITQSPKYLFRKEGQNVTLSCEQNLNHDAMYWYRQDPGQGLRLIYYSQIVNDFQKGDIAEGYSVSREKKESFPLTVTSAQKNPTAFYLCASSLAGDTQYFGPGTRLTVL.

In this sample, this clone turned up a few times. The CDR3 region is CASSSVGQPNTGELFF. The CDR3 DNA follows: TGTGCCAGCAGCTCCGTAGGACAGCCGAACACCGGGGAGCTGTTTTTT. V is TRBV13 and J is TRBJ2-2; D is perhaps TRBD1 (6 bases). The CDR3 extends over 16 amino acids. Per the germline V gene, CDR1 is PRHDT and CDR2 is FYEKMQ (reference sequence). Between the trimmed V and J ends, which lost 4 bases and 0 bases, there was a span of 12 bases.

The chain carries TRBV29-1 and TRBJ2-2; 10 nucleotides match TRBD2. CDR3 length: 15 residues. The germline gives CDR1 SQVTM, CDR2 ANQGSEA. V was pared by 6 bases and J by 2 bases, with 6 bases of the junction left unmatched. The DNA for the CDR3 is TGCAGCGTCCTTGGACTAGCGGTCAACACCGGGGAGCTGTTTTTT. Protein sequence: CSVLGLAVNTGELFF.

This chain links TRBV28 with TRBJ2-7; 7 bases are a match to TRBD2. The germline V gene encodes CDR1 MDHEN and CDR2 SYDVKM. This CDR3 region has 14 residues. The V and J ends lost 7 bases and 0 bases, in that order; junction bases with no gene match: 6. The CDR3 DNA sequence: TGTGCCAGCAACTTAGCGGGTCGCTCCTACGAGCAGTACTTC. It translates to CASNLAGRSYEQYF.

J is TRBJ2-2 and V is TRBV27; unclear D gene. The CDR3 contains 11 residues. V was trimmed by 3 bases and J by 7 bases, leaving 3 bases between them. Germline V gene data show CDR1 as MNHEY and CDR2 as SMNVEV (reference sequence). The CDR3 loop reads CASSFYGELFF. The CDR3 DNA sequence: TGTGCCAGCAGTTTCTACGGGGAGCTGTTTTTT.

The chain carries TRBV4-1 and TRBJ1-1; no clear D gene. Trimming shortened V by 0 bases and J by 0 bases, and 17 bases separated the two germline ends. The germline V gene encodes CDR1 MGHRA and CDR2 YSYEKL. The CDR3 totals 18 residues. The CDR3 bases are TGCGCCAGCAGCCAAGATCGGACGGAAGTTACAATGAACACTGAAGCTTTCTTT. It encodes CASSQDRTEVTMNTEAFF.

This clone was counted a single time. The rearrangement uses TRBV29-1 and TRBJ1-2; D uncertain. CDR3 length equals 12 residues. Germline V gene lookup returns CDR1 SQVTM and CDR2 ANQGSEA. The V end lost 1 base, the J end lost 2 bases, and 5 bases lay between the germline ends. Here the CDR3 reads CSVEGLNYGYTF. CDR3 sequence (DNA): TGCAGCGTTGAAGGATTAAACTATGGCTACACCTTC.

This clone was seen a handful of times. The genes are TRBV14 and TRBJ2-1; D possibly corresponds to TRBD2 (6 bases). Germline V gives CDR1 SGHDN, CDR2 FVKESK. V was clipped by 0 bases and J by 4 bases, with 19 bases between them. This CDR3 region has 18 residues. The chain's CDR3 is CASSQDRYGAGPYNEQFF. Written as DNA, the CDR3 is TGTGCCAGCAGCCAAGATAGGTACGGAGCGGGCCCTTACAATGAGCAGTTCTTC.

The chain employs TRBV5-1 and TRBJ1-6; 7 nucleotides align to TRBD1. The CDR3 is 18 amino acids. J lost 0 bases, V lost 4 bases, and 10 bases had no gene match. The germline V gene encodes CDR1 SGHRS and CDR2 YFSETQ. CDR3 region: CASSGRGIDSSYNSPLHF. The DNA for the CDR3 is TGCGCCAGCAGCGGCAGGGGGATAGACAGCTCCTATAATTCACCCCTCCACTTT.

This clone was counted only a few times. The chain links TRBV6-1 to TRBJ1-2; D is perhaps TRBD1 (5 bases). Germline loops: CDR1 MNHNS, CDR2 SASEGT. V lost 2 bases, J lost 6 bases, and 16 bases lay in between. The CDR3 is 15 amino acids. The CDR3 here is CASSELGGKPDGYTF. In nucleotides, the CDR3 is TGTGCCAGCAGTGAACTTGGGGGGAAGCCGGATGGCTACACCTTC.

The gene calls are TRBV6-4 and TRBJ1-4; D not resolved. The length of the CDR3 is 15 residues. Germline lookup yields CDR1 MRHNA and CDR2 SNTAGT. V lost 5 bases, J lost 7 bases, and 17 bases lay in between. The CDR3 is CASSLSAALGEKLFF. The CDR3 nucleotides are TGTGCCAGCAGTTTATCAGCAGCCCTGGGTGAAAAACTGTTTTTT.

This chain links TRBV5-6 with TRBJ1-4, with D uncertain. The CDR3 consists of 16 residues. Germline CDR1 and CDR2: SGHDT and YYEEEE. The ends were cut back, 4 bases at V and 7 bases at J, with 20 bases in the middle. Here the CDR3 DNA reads TGTGCCAGCAGCCATAGTCCCGCAGTCCGGGCTGAAAAACTGTTTTTT. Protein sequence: CASSHSPAVRAEKLFF.

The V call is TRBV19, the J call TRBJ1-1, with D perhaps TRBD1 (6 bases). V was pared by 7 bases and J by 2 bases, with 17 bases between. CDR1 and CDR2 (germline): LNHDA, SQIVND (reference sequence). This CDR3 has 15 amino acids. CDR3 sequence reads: CASTYRVASNTEAFF. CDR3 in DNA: TGTGCCAGTACGTACAGGGTAGCTTCTAACACTGAAGCTTTCTTT.

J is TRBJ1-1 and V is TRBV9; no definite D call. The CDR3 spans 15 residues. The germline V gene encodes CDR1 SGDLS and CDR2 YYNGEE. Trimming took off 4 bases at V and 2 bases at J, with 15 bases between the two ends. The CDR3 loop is CASSPFSSSNTEAFF. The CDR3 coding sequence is TGTGCCAGCAGCCCTTTCTCCTCGAGCAACACTGAAGCTTTCTTT.

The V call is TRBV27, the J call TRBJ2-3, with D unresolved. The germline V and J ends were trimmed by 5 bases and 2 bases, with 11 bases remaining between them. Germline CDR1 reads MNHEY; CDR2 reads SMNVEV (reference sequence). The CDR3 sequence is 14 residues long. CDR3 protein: CASSRGRYTDTQYF. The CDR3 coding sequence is TGTGCCAGCAGTCGCGGACGGTACACAGATACGCAGTATTTT.

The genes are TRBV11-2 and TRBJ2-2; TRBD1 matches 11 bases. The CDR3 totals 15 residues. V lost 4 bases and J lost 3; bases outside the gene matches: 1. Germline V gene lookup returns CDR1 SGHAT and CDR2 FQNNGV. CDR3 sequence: CASSSGQGDTGELFF. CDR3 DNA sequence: TGTGCCAGCAGCTCGGGACAGGGGGACACCGGGGAGCTGTTTTTT.

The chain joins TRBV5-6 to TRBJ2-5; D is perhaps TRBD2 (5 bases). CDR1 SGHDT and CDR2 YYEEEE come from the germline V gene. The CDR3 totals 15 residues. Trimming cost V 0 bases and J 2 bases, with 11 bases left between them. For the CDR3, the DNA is TGTGCCAGCAGCTTGGGTGCCGGGGAACAAGAGACCCAGTACTTC. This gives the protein CASSLGAGEQETQYF.

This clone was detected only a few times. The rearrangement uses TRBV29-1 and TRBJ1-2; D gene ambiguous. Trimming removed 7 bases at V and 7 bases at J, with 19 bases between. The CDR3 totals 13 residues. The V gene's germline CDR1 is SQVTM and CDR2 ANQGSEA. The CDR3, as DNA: TGCAGCGCGAATCTGATTGGGAGCTTTGGCTACACCTTC. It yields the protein CSANLIGSFGYTF. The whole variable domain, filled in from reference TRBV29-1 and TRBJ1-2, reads SAVISQKPSRDICQRGTSLTIQCQVDSQVTMMFWYRQQPGQSLTLIATANQGSEATYESGFVIDKFPISRPNLTFSTLTVSNMSPEDSSIYLCSANLIGSFGYTFGSGTRLTVV.

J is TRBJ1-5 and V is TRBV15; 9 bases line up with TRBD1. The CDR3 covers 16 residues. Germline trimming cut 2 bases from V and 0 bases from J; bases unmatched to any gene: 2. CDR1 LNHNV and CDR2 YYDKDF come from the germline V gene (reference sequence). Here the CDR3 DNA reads TGTGCCACCAGCAGAAGGACAGGGGATAGCAATCAGCCCCAGCATTTT. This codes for CATSRRTGDSNQPQHF.

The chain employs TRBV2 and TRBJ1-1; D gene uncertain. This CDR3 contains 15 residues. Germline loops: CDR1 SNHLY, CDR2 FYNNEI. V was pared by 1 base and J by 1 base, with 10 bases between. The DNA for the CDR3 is TGTGCCAGCAGTGAAGGGACGGACTCGAACACTGAAGCTTTCTTT. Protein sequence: CASSEGTDSNTEAFF.